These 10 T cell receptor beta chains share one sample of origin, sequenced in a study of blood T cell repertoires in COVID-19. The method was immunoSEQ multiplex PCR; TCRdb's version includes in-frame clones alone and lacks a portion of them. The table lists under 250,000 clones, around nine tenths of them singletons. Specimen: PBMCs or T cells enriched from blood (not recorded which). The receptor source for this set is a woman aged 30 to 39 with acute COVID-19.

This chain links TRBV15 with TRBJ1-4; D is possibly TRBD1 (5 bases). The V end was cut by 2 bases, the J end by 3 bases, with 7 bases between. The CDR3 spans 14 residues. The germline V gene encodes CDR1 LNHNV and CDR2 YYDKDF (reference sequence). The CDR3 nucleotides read TGTGCCACCAGCAGACAGGGCTCTAATGAAAAACTGTTTTTT. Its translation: CATSRQGSNEKLFF.

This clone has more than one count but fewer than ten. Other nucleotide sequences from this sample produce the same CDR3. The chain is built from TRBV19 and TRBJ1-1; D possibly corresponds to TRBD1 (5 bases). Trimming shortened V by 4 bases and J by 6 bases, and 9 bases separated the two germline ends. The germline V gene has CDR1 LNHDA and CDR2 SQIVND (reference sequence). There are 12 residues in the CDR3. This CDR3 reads CASSRVGAEAFF. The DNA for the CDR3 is TGTGCCAGTAGTAGGGTAGGGGCTGAAGCTTTCTTT.

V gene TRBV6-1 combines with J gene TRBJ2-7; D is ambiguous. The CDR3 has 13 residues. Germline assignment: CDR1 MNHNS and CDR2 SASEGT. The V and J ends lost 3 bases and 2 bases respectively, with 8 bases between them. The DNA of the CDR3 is TGTGCCAGCAGTGATTCGCGAACCTACGAGCAGTACTTC. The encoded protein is CASSDSRTYEQYF.

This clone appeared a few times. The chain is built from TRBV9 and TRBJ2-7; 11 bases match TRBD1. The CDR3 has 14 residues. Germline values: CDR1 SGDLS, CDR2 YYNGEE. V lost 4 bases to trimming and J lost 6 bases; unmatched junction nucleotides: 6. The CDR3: CASSPKDRGREQYF. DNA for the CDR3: TGTGCCAGCAGCCCCAAGGACAGGGGGCGCGAGCAGTACTTC.

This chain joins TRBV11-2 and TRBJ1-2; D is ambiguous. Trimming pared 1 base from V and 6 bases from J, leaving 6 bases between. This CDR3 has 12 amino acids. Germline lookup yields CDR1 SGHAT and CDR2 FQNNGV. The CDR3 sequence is CASSLAANGYTF. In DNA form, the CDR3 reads TGTGCCAGCAGCTTAGCAGCGAATGGCTACACCTTC.

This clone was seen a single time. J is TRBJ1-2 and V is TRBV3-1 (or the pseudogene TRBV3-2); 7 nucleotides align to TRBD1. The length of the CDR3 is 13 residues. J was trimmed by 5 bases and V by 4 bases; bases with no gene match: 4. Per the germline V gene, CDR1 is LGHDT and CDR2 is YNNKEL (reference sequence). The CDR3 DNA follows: TGTGCCAGCAGCCTCCAGACAGGGTATGGCTACACCTTC. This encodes CASSLQTGYGYTF.

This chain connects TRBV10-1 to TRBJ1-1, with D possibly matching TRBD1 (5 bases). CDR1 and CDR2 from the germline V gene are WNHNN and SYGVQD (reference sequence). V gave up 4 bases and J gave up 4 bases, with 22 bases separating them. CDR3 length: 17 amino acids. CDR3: CASSADSYRGWGTEAFF. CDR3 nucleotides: TGCGCCAGCAGTGCTGACAGCTATCGAGGATGGGGCACTGAAGCTTTCTTT.

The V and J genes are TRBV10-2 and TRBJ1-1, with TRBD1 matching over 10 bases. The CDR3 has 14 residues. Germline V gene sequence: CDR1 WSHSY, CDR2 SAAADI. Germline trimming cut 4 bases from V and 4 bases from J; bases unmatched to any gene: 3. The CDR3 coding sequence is TGCGCCAGCAGTGGGACAGGGGGAGGCACTGAAGCTTTCTTT. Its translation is CASSGTGGGTEAFF.

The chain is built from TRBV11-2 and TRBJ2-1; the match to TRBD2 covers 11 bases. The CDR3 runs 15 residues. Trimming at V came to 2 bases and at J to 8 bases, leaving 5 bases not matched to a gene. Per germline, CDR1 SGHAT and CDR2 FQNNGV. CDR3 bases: TGTGCCAGCAGCTTAACTAGCGGGGGCCGCGATGAGCAGTTCTTC. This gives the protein CASSLTSGGRDEQFF.

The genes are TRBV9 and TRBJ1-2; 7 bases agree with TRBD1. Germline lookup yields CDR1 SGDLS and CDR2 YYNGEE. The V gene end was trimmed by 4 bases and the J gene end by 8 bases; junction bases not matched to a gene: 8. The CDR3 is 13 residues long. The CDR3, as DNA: TGTGCCAGCAGCCTCGGACAGGTCCGGGGCTACACCTTC. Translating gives CASSLGQVRGYTF.